The 2 T cell receptor beta chains presented below share a single source sample, sequenced in a study of shared clonotypes between healthy human individuals. Profiling relied on immunoSEQ multiplex PCR, and the TCRdb table lists in-frame clones only, not all of them. The data hold about 1.1 million clones, with about four fifths observed a single time. Sequencing was done on a sample of memory CD4+ T cells from PBMCs. Noted subset: CD45RA-negative fraction. The source is a man aged 18 to 29 in good health. Some clones in this sample may be carry-over from other donors' samples.

V is TRBV7-8 and J is TRBJ1-2; 8 positions match TRBD1. Germline-derived CDR1 and CDR2 are SGHVS and FQNEAQ. Unmatched junction bases numbered 4, after V lost 0 bases and J lost 4 bases. CDR3 length equals 15 residues. This CDR3 is CASSLAVTGGYGYTF. The CDR3 nucleotides are TGTGCCAGCAGCTTAGCTGTAACAGGGGGCTATGGCTACACCTTC.

This sequence joins TRBV9 and TRBJ2-7, with 7 bases that match TRBD1. Germline CDR1 is SGDLS and CDR2 is YYNGEE. The V and J ends lost 0 bases and 8 bases, in that order; junction bases with no gene match: 8. The CDR3 has 14 amino acids. The CDR3 nucleotides read TGTGCCAGCAGCGTAGCTAGGGACAGCCCCCAGCAGTACTTC. As protein: CASSVARDSPQQYF.